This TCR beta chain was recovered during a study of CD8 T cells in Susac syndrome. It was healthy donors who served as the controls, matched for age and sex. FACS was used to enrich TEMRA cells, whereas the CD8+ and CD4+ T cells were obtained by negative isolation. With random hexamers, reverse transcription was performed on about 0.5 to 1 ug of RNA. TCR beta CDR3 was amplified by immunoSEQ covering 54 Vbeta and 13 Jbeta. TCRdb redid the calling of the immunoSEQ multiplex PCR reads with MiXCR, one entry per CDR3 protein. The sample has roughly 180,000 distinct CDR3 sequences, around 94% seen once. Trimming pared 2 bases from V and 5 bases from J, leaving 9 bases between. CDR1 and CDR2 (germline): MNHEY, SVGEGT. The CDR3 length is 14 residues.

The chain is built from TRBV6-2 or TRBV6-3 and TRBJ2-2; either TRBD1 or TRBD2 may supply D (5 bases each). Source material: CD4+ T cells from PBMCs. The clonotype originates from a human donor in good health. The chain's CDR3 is CASSYRDQTGELFF. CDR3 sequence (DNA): TGTGCCAGCAGTTACAGGGACCAAACCGGGGAGCTGTTTTTT.